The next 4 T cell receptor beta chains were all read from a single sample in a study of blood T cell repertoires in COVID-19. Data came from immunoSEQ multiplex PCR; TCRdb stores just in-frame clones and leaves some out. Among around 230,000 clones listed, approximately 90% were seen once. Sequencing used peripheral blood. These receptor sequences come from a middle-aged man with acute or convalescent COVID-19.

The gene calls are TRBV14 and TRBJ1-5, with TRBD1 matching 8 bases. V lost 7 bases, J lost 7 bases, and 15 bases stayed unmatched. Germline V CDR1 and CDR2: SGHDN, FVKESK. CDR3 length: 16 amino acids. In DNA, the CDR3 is TGTGCCAGCACCTTTACCCGGGACAGGATACCCCAGCCCCAGCATTTT. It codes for CASTFTRDRIPQPQHF. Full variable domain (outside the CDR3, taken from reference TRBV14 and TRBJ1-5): EAGVTQFPSHSVIEKGQTVTLRCDPISGHDNLYWYRRVMGKEIKFLLHFVKESKQDESGMPNNRFLAERTGGTYSTLKVQPAELEDSGVYFCASTFTRDRIPQPQHFGDGTRLSIL.

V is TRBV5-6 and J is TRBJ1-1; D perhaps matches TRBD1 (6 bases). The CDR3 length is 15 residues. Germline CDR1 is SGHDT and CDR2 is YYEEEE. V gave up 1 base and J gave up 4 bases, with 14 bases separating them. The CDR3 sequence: CASSLSLGAGTEAFF. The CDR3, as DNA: TGTGCCAGCAGCTTGTCCTTGGGGGCCGGCACTGAAGCTTTCTTT.

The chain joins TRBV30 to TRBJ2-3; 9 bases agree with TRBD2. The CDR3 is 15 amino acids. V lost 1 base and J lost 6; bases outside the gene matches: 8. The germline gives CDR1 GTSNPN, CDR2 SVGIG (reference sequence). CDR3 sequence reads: CAWSGAGLAYDTQYF. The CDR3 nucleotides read TGTGCCTGGAGTGGGGCGGGACTAGCATATGATACGCAGTATTTT.

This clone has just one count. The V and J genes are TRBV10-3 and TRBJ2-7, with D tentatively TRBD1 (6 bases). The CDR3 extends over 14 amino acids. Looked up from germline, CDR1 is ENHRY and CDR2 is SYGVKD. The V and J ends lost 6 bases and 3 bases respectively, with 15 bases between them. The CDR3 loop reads CAIRSAGQFYEQYF. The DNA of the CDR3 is TGTGCCATCAGAAGTGCTGGACAGTTCTACGAGCAGTACTTC.